Below, one TCR beta chain is given with its context. As yet, its antigen is unknown. TCR beta CDR3 sequences were amplified from RNA transcripts. The primer set for the first-round RT-PCR of the TCR CDR3 was HTBI. TCRdb itself ran the multiplex PCR reads through MiXCR, one entry per CDR3 protein. The top ten clones hold roughly 9.2% of a sample with about 360,000 distinct CDR3 sequences, under 15% of them seen once. The data are from a study of T cells in Graves' hyperthyroidism and ophthalmopathy. General study findings and limits: Before onset, ophthalmopathy was predicted by the model a median 6.5 months earlier.

The definition of stable Graves' hyperthyroidism was no ophthalmopathy progression within 18 months. The CDR3 covers 15 residues. Germline values: CDR1 ENHRY, CDR2 SYGVKD. Germline trimming cut 5 bases from V and 8 bases from J; bases unmatched to any gene: 5. Sequencing was carried out using blood. The rearrangement joins TRBV10-3 to TRBJ1-6; 11 bases agree with TRBD1. The TCR comes from a woman under 30 with Graves' hyperthyroidism. The CDR3 is CAISRTGGADSPLHF. DNA of the CDR3: TGTGCCATCAGTCGGACAGGGGGCGCAGATTCACCCCTCCACTTT.